This is a list of T cell receptor beta chains from one sample in a study of CD8 T cells in ankylosing spondylitis. TCRdb re-called the 5' RACE reads with MiXCR, one entry per CDR3 protein. The sample yields 200,000 to 250,000 distinct CDR3 sequences, roughly a tenth seen once. Sequenced sample: blood, either unsorted or a sorted T cell fraction (not recorded which). The receptors originated from a male donor with ankylosing spondylitis or in good health (not recorded which). Each CDR3 is given without its conserved first and last residue. Each record gives: V gene, J gene, CDR3 protein.

TRBV12-3/TRBV12-4	TRBJ1-5	ASSLPPDSSQH
TRBV18	TRBJ2-7	ASSLGTLGEQY
TRBV20-1	TRBJ2-1	SASSLSNEQF
TRBV15	TRBJ1-1	ATSRSPRGQGVLSTEAF
TRBV29-1	TRBJ2-7	SVMTGGSYEQY
TRBV29-1	TRBJ1-4	SAQAGTNEKLF
TRBV5-6	TRBJ1-1	ASSVDTNTEAF
TRBV5-1	TRBJ2-3	ASSSTGTSIGTQY
TRBV5-1	TRBJ2-1	ASREAGSYNEQF
TRBV7-9	TRBJ2-5	ASSPTERGMQETQY
TRBV20-1	TRBJ1-2	SARRQGYNGYGYT
TRBV4-1	TRBJ2-1	ASSQTSGGLNNEQF
TRBV12-3/TRBV12-4	TRBJ2-1	ASSLARYNEQF
TRBV30	TRBJ2-2	AWRGGNTGELF
TRBV12-3/TRBV12-4	TRBJ2-7	ASSPGTLTYEQY
TRBV12-3/TRBV12-4	TRBJ2-7	ASSFWSHEQY
TRBV30	TRBJ1-1	AWSYGDQRTEAF
TRBV6-1	TRBJ2-2	ASRTGQGEGGELF